A single sample gave rise to the 10 T cell receptor beta chains below, sequenced in a study of blood T cell repertoires in COVID-19. The repertoire was sequenced with immunoSEQ multiplex PCR; TCRdb's copy has only in-frame clones and lacks some. Here the sample spans 100,000 to 150,000 clones, about 80% being singletons. Specimen: peripheral blood. These receptors all stem from a man aged 55 to 70 with acute or convalescent COVID-19.

This chain connects TRBV12-5 to TRBJ2-2; D ambiguous. V lost 6 bases, J lost 5 bases, and 10 bases lay in between. CDR1 LGHNT and CDR2 FRNRAP come from the germline V gene. This CDR3 is built from 13 residues. The DNA for the CDR3 is TGTGCTAGTGGCTTACAAGTAACCGGGGAGCTGTTTTTT. Residues: CASGLQVTGELFF.

This chain uses TRBV5-1 with TRBJ1-1; the D is unclear. V was shortened by 6 bases and J by 1 base, with 13 bases between the two germline ends. Germline CDR1 SGHRS, CDR2 YFSETQ. The CDR3 length is 14 residues. The CDR3 is CASTGPAGNTEAFF. The CDR3 DNA reads as TGCGCCAGCACCGGACCTGCGGGGAACACTGAAGCTTTCTTT.

The rearrangement joins TRBV6-5 to TRBJ2-1, with a possible D match to TRBD1 (7 bases). The CDR3 consists of 14 residues. Germline CDR1 reads MNHEY; CDR2 reads SVGAGI. Trimming took off 6 bases at V and 9 bases at J, with 18 bases between the two ends. The CDR3 region is CASSLGTQGGEQFF. The CDR3 DNA reads TGTGCCAGCAGCCTAGGGACTCAGGGGGGTGAGCAGTTCTTC.

This chain joins TRBV29-1 and TRBJ1-1, with D uncertain. Germline V gives CDR1 SQVTM, CDR2 ANQGSEA. Deletions cut 7 bases from V and 2 bases from J, with 11 bases between. This CDR3 is 12 amino acids long. The CDR3 spells CSASLFNTEAFF. The CDR3 coding sequence is TGCAGCGCCTCCTTGTTCAACACTGAAGCTTTCTTT.

The chain uses TRBV5-4 and TRBJ1-2; 7 nucleotides match TRBD1. The CDR3 runs to 16 residues. V trimming: 2 bases; J trimming: 0 bases; junction bases outside the gene matches: 7. Germline V CDR1 and CDR2: SGHNT, YYREEE (reference sequence). The CDR3 reads CASSLQGGSPNYGYTF. The CDR3 coding sequence is TGTGCCAGCAGCTTACAAGGGGGCAGTCCTAACTATGGCTACACCTTC.

The rearrangement joins TRBV11-2 to TRBJ2-1, with 9 bases that match TRBD1. CDR1 and CDR2 (germline): SGHAT, FQNNGV. The CDR3 spans 15 residues. The V gene end was trimmed by 6 bases and the J gene end by 2 bases; junction bases not matched to a gene: 5. CDR3 DNA: TGTGCCAGCAGGCAGGACAGGGGCGCCTACAATGAGCAGTTCTTC. Residues: CASRQDRGAYNEQFF.

This chain uses TRBV11-3 with TRBJ2-3; TRBD2 might be the D (5 bases). V shed 2 bases and J shed 6 bases, with 6 bases lying between them. This CDR3 is 12 amino acids long. CDR1 and CDR2 from the germline V gene are SGHNT and YENEEA. CDR3 in DNA: TGTGCCAGCAGCTTAAGGGAGGATACGCAGTATTTT. Its translation: CASSLREDTQYF.

The chain uses TRBV19 and TRBJ1-3, with D unclear. This CDR3 has 10 residues. CDR1 and CDR2 (germline): LNHDA, SQIVND (reference sequence). Trimming pared 8 bases from V and 7 bases from J, leaving 6 bases between. The CDR3 here is CASFGNTIYF. CDR3 bases: TGTGCCAGTTTTGGCAACACCATATATTTT.

The chain couples TRBV6-5 to TRBJ2-5; TRBD2 matches at 7 bases. The CDR3 has 16 residues. The V segment lost 0 bases and the J segment 5 bases; nucleotides outside the gene matches: 9. The germline CDR1 and CDR2 sequences are MNHEY and SVGAGI. CDR3 region: CASSYSGGGPGETQYF. CDR3 DNA sequence: TGTGCCAGCAGTTACTCGGGGGGAGGGCCTGGGGAGACCCAGTACTTC.

The chain combines TRBV19 with TRBJ1-2; 9 bases agree with TRBD1. Germline-derived CDR1 and CDR2 are LNHDA and SQIVND (reference sequence). The junction had 13 bases not matched to a gene; V was cut back by 4 bases and J by 7 bases. The CDR3 spans 16 residues. CDR3 DNA: TGTGCCAGTAGTACCCATCGAGGACAGGGGACGGGTGGCTACACCTTC. Protein sequence: CASSTHRGQGTGGYTF.